Presented here are 20 T cell receptor beta chains from one specimen sequenced in a study of response to subunit inactivated influenza vaccine. Each CDR3 protein is one row after TCRdb ran MiXCR on the RT-PCR reads. The sample has a few hundred thousand distinct CDR3 sequences; around 15% are singletons. The source material was PBMCs from blood, sampled approximately 12 days after vaccination. The source is a man aged 45-65 years who received an inactivated influenza vaccine.

This clonotype has at least ten counts. V gene TRBV28 combines with J gene TRBJ2-3, with a tentative D call TRBD2 (5 bases). Trimming took off 7 bases at V and 0 bases at J, with 11 bases between the two ends. Germline V CDR1 and CDR2: MDHEN, SYDVKM. This CDR3 comprises 14 residues. In nucleotides, the CDR3 is TGTGCCAGCACCCGAGGGCTCAGCACAGATACGCAGTATTTT. This sequence encodes CASTRGLSTDTQYF.

This chain links TRBV5-1 with TRBJ2-5; TRBD2 agrees at 10 bases. CDR3 size: 15 residues. V gave up 4 bases and J gave up 3 bases; unmatched junction bases: 6. Per germline, CDR1 SGHRS and CDR2 YFSETQ. The CDR3 bases are TGCGCCAGCAGCGCAGCCGGGACTAGCGAAGAGACCCAGTACTTC. This encodes CASSAAGTSEETQYF.

This clonotype showed up just a few times. The V call is TRBV11-2, the J call TRBJ1-2, with D possibly matching TRBD1 (6 bases). The ends were cut back, 5 bases at V and 5 bases at J, with 27 bases in the middle. The CDR3 is made up of 18 amino acids. The germline gives CDR1 SGHAT, CDR2 FQNNGV. In DNA form, the CDR3 reads TGTGCCAGCAGCCCCGCCCCCTACAGGGCGGCCGGGAAGTATGGCTACACCTTC. Translating gives CASSPAPYRAAGKYGYTF.

The chain recombines TRBV13 with TRBJ2-7; 11 nucleotides agree with TRBD2. Trimming removed 5 bases from V and 1 base from J; junction bases left unmatched: 7. From germline, CDR1 is PRHDT and CDR2 FYEKMQ (reference sequence). This CDR3 comprises 16 residues. The CDR3, as DNA: TGTGCCAGCAGCCCACCAACTAGCGGGGGTTCCTACGAGCAGTACTTC. Translating it yields CASSPPTSGGSYEQYF.

The table lists this clonotype with many counts. V is TRBV5-1 and J is TRBJ1-5; no reliable D call. The germline V gene has CDR1 SGHRS and CDR2 YFSETQ. Trimming cost V 2 bases and J 6 bases, with 9 bases left between them. This CDR3 is built from 13 residues. CDR3: CASSLRVGQPQHF. CDR3 sequence (DNA): TGCGCCAGCAGCTTAAGGGTTGGTCAGCCCCAGCATTTT.

This clonotype was detected only a few times. This chain uses TRBV6-6 with TRBJ2-5; D uncertain. CDR1 and CDR2 from the germline V gene are MNHNY and SVGAGI (reference sequence). This CDR3 comprises 12 residues. Trimming shortened V by 8 bases and J by 9 bases, and 16 bases separated the two germline ends. CDR3 sequence reads: CASRLGPWPQYF. CDR3 DNA: TGTGCCAGCCGATTGGGCCCATGGCCCCAGTACTTC.

This clonotype has a handful of counts. DNA for the CDR3: TGTGCCAGCAGTCAACCCGGGACAATTCTCGTCGAGCAGTACTTC. Amino acid sequence: CASSQPGTILVEQYF. The V gene is TRBV28, the J gene TRBJ2-7; tentatively, D is TRBD1 (6 bases). The germline V and J ends were trimmed by 5 bases and 6 bases, with 20 bases remaining between them. Germline assignment: CDR1 MDHEN and CDR2 SYDVKM. The CDR3 contains 15 residues.

The chain couples TRBV10-3 to TRBJ2-3; 9 positions agree with TRBD2. The CDR3 runs 17 residues. Germline CDR1 and CDR2: ENHRY and SYGVKD. V shed 0 bases, J shed 5 bases, and the junction held 9 bases outside the gene matches. CDR3 in DNA: TGTGCCATCAGTGAGTCCCCTCGGCGGGGGGGTGAAGATACGCAGTATTTT. Its protein is CAISESPRRGGEDTQYF.

In this sample, this clonotype turned up a few times. The chain links TRBV20-1 to TRBJ2-5; 9 bases line up with TRBD2. The CDR3 loop spans 13 amino acids. V dropped 3 bases and J dropped 5; count of bases not matched to a gene: 4. Looked up from germline, CDR1 is DFQATT and CDR2 is SNEGSKA (reference sequence). The CDR3 reads CSASLAGRETQYF. CDR3 DNA sequence: TGCAGTGCTAGCCTAGCGGGGAGGGAGACCCAGTACTTC.

The rearrangement uses TRBV4-1 and TRBJ1-4; D may be TRBD1 (6 bases). The germline V gene has CDR1 MGHRA and CDR2 YSYEKL. Trimming took 7 bases from V and 5 from J, leaving 14 bases between them. The CDR3 is made up of 14 amino acids. The CDR3 coding sequence is TGCGCCAGCAAGAGGACAGCTTCCAATGAAAAACTGTTTTTT. It yields the protein CASKRTASNEKLFF.

This clonotype turned up a few times. V is TRBV12-3 or TRBV12-4 and J is TRBJ2-1; 13 nucleotides align to TRBD2. The J segment lost 8 bases and the V segment lost 6 bases, leaving 7 bases of the junction unmatched. The CDR3 is made up of 15 amino acids. The CDR3 region has the DNA TGTGCCAGCAGACCTGGGACTAGCGGGGTCTATGAGCAGTTCTTC. This encodes CASRPGTSGVYEQFF.

The J gene is TRBJ2-3, the V gene TRBV5-6; no clear D. The CDR3 covers 15 residues. V dropped 4 bases and J dropped 4 bases, with 16 bases sitting between them. Germline V gene data show CDR1 as SGHDT and CDR2 as YYEEEE. The CDR3 sequence: CASSRALEYPDTQYF. The CDR3 DNA follows: TGTGCCAGCAGCCGAGCCCTAGAATACCCAGATACGCAGTATTTT.

Only a few counts were recorded for this clonotype. For the CDR3, the DNA is TGTGCCAGCAGTCTAGGACAGGGACGACAGCCCCAGCATTTT. It translates to CASSLGQGRQPQHF. J is TRBJ1-5 and V is TRBV12-3 or TRBV12-4, with TRBD1 identical over 8 bases. The CDR3 is 14 residues long. Trimming cost V 5 bases and J 7 bases; bases outside gene matches: 7.

This clonotype occurred a few times. This chain connects TRBV20-1 to TRBJ2-1; 9 bases fit TRBD2. The CDR3 runs to 13 residues. Germline assignment: CDR1 DFQATT and CDR2 SNEGSKA (reference sequence). The CDR3 reads CRATGLANNEQFF. CDR3 sequence (DNA): TGCCGAGCCACCGGACTAGCGAACAATGAGCAGTTCTTC.

This clonotype appeared many times. The chain couples TRBV5-1 to TRBJ2-7; no reliable D call. This CDR3 comprises 15 residues. Germline CDR1 reads SGHRS; CDR2 reads YFSETQ. Trimming took off 1 base at V and 0 bases at J, with 11 bases between the two ends. The CDR3 bases are TGCGCCAGCAGCTTGAATGTGCTGAGCTCCTACGAGCAGTACTTC. Translated: CASSLNVLSSYEQYF.

This clonotype was observed a few times. This CDR3 reads CASSLNWDRGRHEKLFF. The CDR3 DNA sequence: TGTGCCAGCAGCTTAAATTGGGACAGGGGGCGACATGAAAAACTGTTTTTT. The rearrangement uses TRBV7-9 and TRBJ1-4; TRBD1 matches at 12 bases. CDR1 is SEHNR and CDR2 is FQNEAQ in the germline V gene (reference sequence). The CDR3 runs to 17 residues. V lost 2 bases to trimming and J lost 6 bases; unmatched junction nucleotides: 7.

The V gene is TRBV10-3, the J gene TRBJ2-7, with D perhaps matching TRBD2 (6 bases). The CDR3 length is 15 residues. Between the trimmed V and J ends, which lost 3 bases and 0 bases, there was a span of 12 bases. Germline V lookup: CDR1 ENHRY, CDR2 SYGVKD. CDR3: CAISEPRDSSYEQYF. The CDR3 nucleotides read TGTGCCATCAGTGAACCTCGGGACTCCTCCTACGAGCAGTACTTC.

This clonotype was counted between two and nine times. Here the CDR3 DNA reads TGTGCCAGCAGCTTAGGGACAGGGGGCACGTCCGAGCAGTACTTC. It translates to CASSLGTGGTSEQYF. The chain uses TRBV7-2 and TRBJ2-7, with TRBD1 matching over 11 bases. V was clipped by 1 base and J by 6 bases; unmatched bases: 5. Germline assignment: CDR1 SGHTA and CDR2 FQGNSA. CDR3 size: 15 residues. The full variable domain, its missing parts supplied by reference TRBV7-2 and TRBJ2-7, is GAGVSQSPSNKVTEKGKDVELRCDPISGHTALYWYRQSLGQGLEFLIYFQGNSAPDKSGLPSDRFSAERTGGSVSTLTIQRTQQEDSAVYLCASSLGTGGTSEQYFGPGTRLTVT.

This clonotype was seen at least ten times. The chain uses TRBV9 and TRBJ2-7; tentatively, D is TRBD2 (5 bases). The CDR3 is 14 amino acids. The germline gives CDR1 SGDLS, CDR2 YYNGEE. V gave up 0 bases and J gave up 2 bases, with 9 bases separating them. The CDR3 is CASSVEEGTYEQYF. In DNA, the CDR3 is TGTGCCAGCAGCGTAGAAGAGGGCACCTACGAGCAGTACTTC.

This clonotype was detected a few times. The CDR3 DNA sequence: TGTGCCAGCAGCTTATATTCAGAGACCGGGGAGCTGTTTTTT. It translates to CASSLYSETGELFF. V and J are TRBV7-9 and TRBJ2-2; no definite D call. Germline loops: CDR1 SEHNR, CDR2 FQNEAQ (reference sequence). The length of the CDR3 is 14 residues. The V and J ends lost 2 bases and 5 bases respectively, with 9 bases between them.